A single sample gave rise to the 16 T cell receptor beta chains below, sequenced in a study of T cells expressing NK-cell markers. With the 5' RACE reads reprocessed, TCRdb shows one record per CDR3 protein and no DNA. The sample data list over 350,000 distinct CDR3 sequences. Specimen: blood T cells: a sorted CD56 or NKG2C T cell subset, CD4+ or CD8+ T cells, or bulk PBMC T cells (not recorded which). Source of these receptors: a woman between 50 and 59 years old in good health.

The genes are TRBV12-3 or TRBV12-4 and TRBJ2-1; TCRdb's D gene call, TRBD2, goes unchecked for lack of DNA. The CDR3 spans 14 residues. CDR3 loop: CASSLRLAGGVQFF.

J is TRBJ2-1 and V is TRBV24-1; checking the TCRdb D call of TRBD1 is not possible without DNA. CDR3 length: 16 residues. Germline loops: CDR1 KGHDR, CDR2 SFDVKD. The CDR3: CATSEPDRGTYNEQFF.

This chain uses TRBV27 with TRBJ2-1; TCRdb calls TRBD1, which cannot be checked without DNA. Looked up from germline, CDR1 is MNHEY and CDR2 is SMNVEV (reference sequence). There are 14 residues in the CDR3. CDR3 region: CASSPGTEANEQFF.

The chain couples TRBV7-2 to TRBJ2-2; TCRdb proposes TRBD1, but this gene call is untestable without DNA. Per germline, CDR1 SGHTA and CDR2 FQGNSA. CDR3 length: 15 residues. The CDR3 protein is CASSPSGGAAGELFF.

The gene calls are TRBV28 and TRBJ2-7; TCRdb selects TRBD2, and the lack of DNA leaves this call unchecked. The germline V gene has CDR1 MDHEN and CDR2 SYDVKM. The CDR3 runs 16 residues. The CDR3 region is CASSRLGGDRSYEQYF.

This rearrangement joins TRBV21-1 to TRBJ1-5. TRBV21-1 is a pseudogene segment. There are 17 residues in the CDR3. CDR3 sequence: CASSKEEGGPTYQPQHF.

The chain joins TRBV7-2 to TRBJ2-2; the TCRdb call, TRBD2, lacks DNA for checking. This CDR3 has 17 amino acids. CDR1 SGHTA and CDR2 FQGNSA come from the germline V gene. The CDR3 loop is CASSHHKTSGHTGELFF.

V usage is TRBV4-2 and J usage is TRBJ1-1; the D call of TRBD1 rests on TCRdb alone, since no DNA is present to check it. Germline V CDR1 and CDR2: LGHNA, YNFKEQ. The CDR3 has 15 amino acids. Here the CDR3 reads CASSQVDRGLTEAFF.

The V call is TRBV20-1, the J call TRBJ2-2; TCRdb indicates TRBD2, and absent DNA this call remains unverified. Germline CDR1 is DFQATT and CDR2 is SNEGSKA (reference sequence). CDR3 length: 14 amino acids. CDR3 sequence: CSATPTRDTGELFF.

The chain carries TRBV5-5 and TRBJ2-1; the TRBD2 assignment by TCRdb is unverifiable without DNA. The V gene's germline CDR1 is SGHKS and CDR2 YYEKEE (reference sequence). This CDR3 has 15 amino acids. CDR3 sequence reads: CASSHGLAGIGEQFF.

This chain uses TRBV24-1 with TRBJ2-2; TCRdb calls TRBD1, which cannot be checked without DNA. The CDR3 runs to 15 residues. Germline V lookup: CDR1 KGHDR, CDR2 SFDVKD. The CDR3 is CATSLGGSASGELFF.

The V and J genes are TRBV20-1 and TRBJ2-2; lacking DNA, the TRBD2 call made by TCRdb goes unchecked. The CDR3 covers 16 residues. The germline V gene encodes CDR1 DFQATT and CDR2 SNEGSKA (reference sequence). CDR3 sequence: CSARETSGRRTGELFF.

V usage is TRBV14 and J usage is TRBJ2-7; TCRdb proposes TRBD1, but this gene call is untestable without DNA. CDR1 is SGHDN and CDR2 is FVKESK in the germline V gene. The CDR3 runs to 15 residues. The CDR3 here is CASSQDGGRWHEQYF.

CDR3 in amino acids: CASSQDQGLVIQYF. The V and J genes are TRBV4-1 and TRBJ2-4; the TRBD2 assignment by TCRdb is unverifiable without DNA. The CDR3 is 14 amino acids. Germline CDR1 is MGHRA and CDR2 is YSYEKL.

The chain uses TRBV20-1 and TRBJ1-2; TCRdb lists TRBD1, though no DNA is available to test this call. This CDR3 is 14 amino acids long. Per the germline V gene, CDR1 is DFQATT and CDR2 is SNEGSKA (reference sequence). This chain's CDR3 is CSARPHTGVDPYTF.

The chain recombines TRBV11-2 with TRBJ2-1; checking the TCRdb D call of TRBD1 is not possible without DNA. The CDR3 consists of 11 residues. CDR1 and CDR2 from the germline V gene are SGHAT and FQNNGV. CDR3: CASSYTGKQFF.